This T cell receptor (beta chain) came from a study of T cells in localized non-small cell lung cancer. Broader study findings: Within adjacent lung there appeared a median around 57 of the top 100 tumor clones. The study linked higher blood T cell density to longer overall survival. In uninvolved adjacent lung, T cell clonality reached its highest value, exceeding tumor. Heterogeneity stays possible, as sequencing covered only one tumor region.

To note about this clone: Antigen unknown. The same CDR3 is also encoded by other DNA sequences in this sample.

Sequenced by immunoSEQ multiplex PCR; TCRdb stores in-frame clones only, minus some. The table includes 35,000 or so clones, approximately 88% detected once. The sequenced sample was peripheral blood, obtained before any cancer treatment. The source is a woman aged 35-75 years with stage I lung adenocarcinoma.

CDR3 region: CASSAGTRVRWGANVLTF. CDR3 in DNA: TGTGCCAGCAGTGCCGGGACAAGGGTGCGGTGGGGGGCCAACGTCCTGACTTTC. This rearrangement joins TRBV28 to TRBJ2-6; D is perhaps TRBD1 (6 bases). V was pared by 5 bases and J by 4 bases, with 21 bases between. The CDR3 has 18 amino acids. Germline V gene sequence: CDR1 MDHEN, CDR2 SYDVKM.